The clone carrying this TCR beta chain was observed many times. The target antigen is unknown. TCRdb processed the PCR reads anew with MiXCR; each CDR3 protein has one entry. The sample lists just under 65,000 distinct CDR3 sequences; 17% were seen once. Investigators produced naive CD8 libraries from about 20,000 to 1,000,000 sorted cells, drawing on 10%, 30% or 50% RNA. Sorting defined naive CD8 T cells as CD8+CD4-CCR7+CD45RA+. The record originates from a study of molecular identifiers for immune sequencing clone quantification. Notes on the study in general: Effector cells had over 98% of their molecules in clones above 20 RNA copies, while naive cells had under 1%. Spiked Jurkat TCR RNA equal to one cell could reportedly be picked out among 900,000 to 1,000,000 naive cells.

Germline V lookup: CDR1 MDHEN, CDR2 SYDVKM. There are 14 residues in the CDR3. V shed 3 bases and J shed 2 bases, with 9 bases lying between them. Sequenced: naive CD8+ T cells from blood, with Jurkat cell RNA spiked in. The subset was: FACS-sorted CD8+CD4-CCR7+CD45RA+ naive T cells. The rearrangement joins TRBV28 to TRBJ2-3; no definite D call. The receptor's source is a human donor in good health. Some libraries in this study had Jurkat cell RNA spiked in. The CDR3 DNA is TGTGCCAGCAGTTTGACACTATCCACAGATACGCAGTATTTT. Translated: CASSLTLSTDTQYF. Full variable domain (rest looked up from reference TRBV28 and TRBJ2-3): DVKVTQSSRYLVKRTGEKVFLECVQDMDHENMFWYRQDPGLGLRLIYFSYDVKMKEKGDIPEGYSVSREKKERFSLILESASTNQTSMYLCASSLTLSTDTQYFGPGTRLTVL.